Following are 26 T cell receptor beta chains from one sample sequenced in a study of T cells in localized non-small cell lung cancer. TCRdb's copy holds only in-frame clones and misses some; the assay was immunoSEQ multiplex PCR. Counted here are around 140,000 clones, around 92% occurring once; the ten biggest clones make up roughly 1.8%. Sequences were derived from peripheral blood, sampled before any cancer treatment. The receptor source for this set is a female donor at least 60 years old with stage I lung adenocarcinoma.

This chain joins TRBV7-2 and TRBJ1-5; D is ambiguous. Germline loops: CDR1 SGHTA, CDR2 FQGNSA. The V gene lost 5 bases and the J gene lost 7 bases, with 18 bases spanning the gap. The CDR3 loop spans 15 amino acids. CDR3 nucleotides: TGTGCCAGCAGCCCAAATTCGGGGAGTGGGCAGCCCCAGCATTTT. Translated, it gives CASSPNSGSGQPQHF.

V and J are TRBV2 and TRBJ2-7; 11 bases match TRBD2. From germline, CDR1 is SNHLY and CDR2 FYNNEI. After removal of 5 bases from V and 2 bases from J, the junction contained 26 bases not matched to a gene. The CDR3 is 22 residues long. The CDR3 DNA is TGTGCCAGCAGTTTACCCTCTCGGACAGGAGGACAACTAGCGGGAGTAGCCTACGAGCAGTACTTC. Translated: CASSLPSRTGGQLAGVAYEQYF.

This chain joins TRBV14 and TRBJ2-5, with 7 bases fitting TRBD2. Germline CDR1 and CDR2: SGHDN and FVKESK. The V gene end was trimmed by 2 bases and the J gene end by 5 bases; junction bases not matched to a gene: 11. This CDR3 comprises 16 residues. The CDR3 sequence: CASSQRLQTGGETQYF. The CDR3 DNA follows: TGTGCCAGCAGCCAAAGGCTCCAGACGGGGGGTGAGACCCAGTACTTC.

The chain carries TRBV4-1 and TRBJ1-3; TRBD1 might be the D (6 bases). The germline gives CDR1 MGHRA, CDR2 YSYEKL. This CDR3 is 14 amino acids long. The V gene lost 1 base and the J gene lost 4 bases, with 8 bases spanning the gap. The CDR3 nucleotides read TGCGCCAGCAGCCAAGCAGGGGACGGAAACACCATATATTTT. Residues: CASSQAGDGNTIYF.

In nucleotides, the CDR3 is TGTGCCAGCAGTGGCCGGGGGGTGCAGTACTTC. As protein: CASSGRGVQYF. The rearrangement links TRBV6-5 to TRBJ2-7; TRBD2 matches at 7 bases. Trimming removed 5 bases from V and 9 bases from J; junction bases left unmatched: 4. This CDR3 spans 11 amino acids. Germline V CDR1 and CDR2: MNHEY, SVGAGI.

The J gene is TRBJ1-1, the V gene TRBV25-1; D unresolved. This CDR3 is built from 14 residues. The V gene's germline CDR1 is MGHDK and CDR2 SYGVNS. V was pared by 3 bases and J by 1 base, with 9 bases between. CDR3 sequence (DNA): TGTGCCAGCAGTGAGAACGGGGAGAACACTGAAGCTTTCTTT. It specifies CASSENGENTEAFF.

The gene calls are TRBV28 and TRBJ1-6; D may be TRBD1 (5 bases). V was clipped by 7 bases and J by 0 bases, with 7 bases between them. The CDR3 sequence is 14 residues long. Germline-derived CDR1 and CDR2 are MDHEN and SYDVKM. DNA of the CDR3: TGTGCCAGCAAACAGGACTCCTATAATTCACCCCTCCACTTT. Translated, it gives CASKQDSYNSPLHF. The whole variable domain, remainder taken from reference TRBV28 and TRBJ1-6, is DVKVTQSSRYLVKRTGEKVFLECVQDMDHENMFWYRQDPGLGLRLIYFSYDVKMKEKGDIPEGYSVSREKKERFSLILESASTNQTSMYLCASKQDSYNSPLHFGNGTRLTVT.

This clone was counted a single time. J is TRBJ2-6 and V is TRBV5-5; no reliable D call. The CDR3 contains 13 residues. Trimming pared 5 bases from V and 3 bases from J, leaving 6 bases between. Per the germline V gene, CDR1 is SGHKS and CDR2 is YYEKEE (reference sequence). CDR3 region: CASRVYGANVLTF. CDR3 nucleotide sequence: TGTGCCAGCAGGGTCTATGGGGCCAACGTCCTGACTTTC.

The chain has TRBV5-1 and TRBJ2-2, with D hard to call. The V end lost 4 bases, the J end lost 3 bases, and 16 bases lay between the germline ends. The length of the CDR3 is 16 residues. The germline V gene has CDR1 SGHRS and CDR2 YFSETQ. This chain's CDR3 is CASSPQALRDTGELFF. The CDR3 nucleotides read TGCGCCAGCAGCCCCCAAGCCCTCCGGGACACCGGGGAGCTGTTTTTT.

The V call is TRBV2, the J call TRBJ2-5, with D perhaps matching TRBD1 or TRBD2 (7 bases each). Germline V gives CDR1 SNHLY, CDR2 FYNNEI. V lost 4 bases and J lost 0, with 12 bases in between. The CDR3 spans 15 residues. The DNA for the CDR3 is TGTGCCAGCAGTGTTTCAGGGGGGGACCAAGAGACCCAGTACTTC. Protein: CASSVSGGDQETQYF.

CDR3 in DNA: TGTGCCAGCACCACTGGGGGTCCAGAGACCCAGTACTTC. It codes for CASTTGGPETQYF. This chain joins TRBV16 and TRBJ2-5, with D tentatively TRBD1 or TRBD2 (5 bases each). The ends were cut back, 7 bases at V and 4 bases at J, with 13 bases in the middle. Germline V gives CDR1 KGHSY, CDR2 FQNENV. This CDR3 has 13 amino acids. The full variable domain, completed using reference TRBV16 and TRBJ2-5, is GEEVAQTPKHLVRGEGQKAKLYCAPIKGHSYVFWYQQVLKNEFKFLISFQNENVFDETGMPKERFSAKCLPNSPCSLEIQATKLEDSAVYFCASTTGGPETQYFGPGTRLLVL.

The chain couples TRBV6-1 to TRBJ2-5; D tentatively fits TRBD1 or TRBD2 (7 bases each). Trimming removed 6 bases from V and 7 bases from J, with 15 bases in between. The CDR3 has 13 residues. Germline CDR1 is MNHNS and CDR2 is SASEGT. As DNA, the CDR3 is TGTGCCAGCAGAGCCACAGGGGAGGGGACCCAGTACTTC. Its protein is CASRATGEGTQYF.

This clone turned up a few times. This chain connects TRBV20-1 to TRBJ1-1; a possible D gene is TRBD1 (5 bases). Trimming removed 6 bases at V and 6 bases at J, with 11 bases between. This CDR3 spans 11 amino acids. Germline V gene sequence: CDR1 DFQATT, CDR2 SNEGSKA (reference sequence). The DNA of the CDR3 is TGCAGTGCGTCTGGGGGGGCTGAAGCTTTCTTT. This encodes CSASGGAEAFF.

This sequence joins TRBV2 and TRBJ2-5; 9 nucleotides line up with TRBD2. CDR1 SNHLY and CDR2 FYNNEI come from the germline V gene. CDR3 size: 15 residues. J was trimmed by 5 bases and V by 6 bases; bases with no gene match: 10. CDR3 nucleotide sequence: TGTGCCAGCAGGCCCTGGACTAGCGACTCGGAGACCCAGTACTTC. Translation: CASRPWTSDSETQYF.

This chain connects TRBV6-5 to TRBJ1-6; 9 bases are a match to TRBD1. The J segment lost 7 bases and the V segment lost 6 bases, leaving 1 base of the junction unmatched. The CDR3 spans 13 residues. Germline CDR1 reads MNHEY; CDR2 reads SVGAGI. CDR3 sequence reads: CASRGTGNSPLHF. The CDR3 coding sequence is TGTGCCAGCAGGGGGACAGGGAATTCACCCCTCCACTTT.

Comments on this clone: In the same sample, other DNA sequences code for this CDR3. V and J are TRBV29-1 and TRBJ1-2; D might be TRBD1 (5 bases). The V end was cut by 3 bases, the J end by 8 bases, with 19 bases between. There are 14 residues in the CDR3. CDR1 is SQVTM and CDR2 is ANQGSEA in the germline V gene. The CDR3 sequence is CSVDTGTGSYGYTF. CDR3 nucleotides: TGCAGCGTTGATACCGGGACGGGCTCGTACGGCTACACCTTC.

V gene TRBV11-3 combines with J gene TRBJ2-1, with a possible D match to TRBD1 (7 bases). Germline lookup yields CDR1 SGHNT and CDR2 YENEEA. The CDR3 contains 14 residues. V was clipped by 5 bases and J by 4 bases, with 12 bases between them. CDR3 nucleotide sequence: TGTGCCAGCAGCGCGGGACAGCTATACAATGAGCAGTTCTTC. Residues: CASSAGQLYNEQFF.

The genes are TRBV7-2 and TRBJ2-7, with TRBD2 matching over 10 bases. Looked up from germline, CDR1 is SGHTA and CDR2 is FQGNSA. Trimming removed 5 bases from V and 2 bases from J; junction bases left unmatched: 6. This CDR3 has 15 residues. CDR3 residues: CASSPRTSGAYEQYF. CDR3 in DNA: TGTGCCAGCAGCCCTCGGACTAGCGGAGCCTACGAGCAGTACTTC.

In its sample, this clone was seen a few times. CDR3 amino acids: CASSLEEYGYTF. In nucleotides, the CDR3 is TGTGCCAGCAGTCTGGAAGAATATGGCTACACCTTC. V is TRBV2 and J is TRBJ1-2; D uncertain. From germline, CDR1 is SNHLY and CDR2 FYNNEI. This CDR3 contains 12 residues. The V and J ends lost 5 bases and 5 bases respectively, with 9 bases between them.

The chain links TRBV18 to TRBJ2-7; 7 nucleotides line up with TRBD1. Per the germline V gene, CDR1 is KGHSH and CDR2 is LQKENI. The V gene end was trimmed by 3 bases and the J gene end by 4 bases; junction bases not matched to a gene: 9. The CDR3 sequence is 15 residues long. As DNA, the CDR3 is TGTGCCAGCTCACCCACAGGGTCCAGGGGGTACGAGCAGTACTTC. Amino acids: CASSPTGSRGYEQYF.

The chain couples TRBV7-9 to TRBJ1-3; no firm D call. The V and J ends lost 5 bases and 0 bases respectively, with 8 bases between them. The germline CDR1 and CDR2 sequences are SEHNR and FQNEAQ (reference sequence). The CDR3 consists of 14 residues. In DNA, the CDR3 is TGTGCCAGCAGCAGTTGGGACTCTGGAAACACCATATATTTT. As protein: CASSSWDSGNTIYF.

The CDR3 loop is CSVPDGVNGYTF. In DNA form, the CDR3 reads TGCAGCGTCCCCGATGGGGTTAATGGCTACACCTTC. The V gene is TRBV29-1, the J gene TRBJ1-2; no clear D gene. CDR1 and CDR2 (germline): SQVTM, ANQGSEA. The CDR3 has 12 amino acids. V lost 6 bases and J lost 6, with 14 bases in between.

The rearrangement uses TRBV18 and TRBJ2-1; the D call may be TRBD1 or TRBD2 (5 bases each). Germline CDR1 is KGHSH and CDR2 is LQKENI. The CDR3 is 12 amino acids. Trimming removed 5 bases from V and 8 bases from J, with 10 bases in between. The CDR3 DNA reads TGTGCCAGCTCAGAGAGGGGCGATGAGCAGTTCTTC. Translating gives CASSERGDEQFF.

The chain combines TRBV5-4 with TRBJ2-7, with TRBD2 as a possible D gene (5 bases). The germline CDR1 and CDR2 sequences are SGHNT and YYREEE (reference sequence). Trimming took 0 bases from V and 2 from J, leaving 9 bases between them. The CDR3 is made up of 14 amino acids. CDR3 residues: CASSLALGAYEQYF. The CDR3 DNA reads TGTGCCAGCAGCTTGGCGTTGGGAGCCTACGAGCAGTACTTC.

This clone was detected only once. The chain couples TRBV5-4 to TRBJ1-1; no clear D gene. V gave up 2 bases and J gave up 5 bases, with 7 bases separating them. CDR1 is SGHNT and CDR2 is YYREEE in the germline V gene (reference sequence). This CDR3 region has 12 residues. The CDR3 DNA sequence: TGTGCCAGCAGCTTTGGAAAGACTGAAGCTTTCTTT. Residues: CASSFGKTEAFF. The full variable domain, with the rest looked up from reference TRBV5-4 and TRBJ1-1, is ETGVTQSPTHLIKTRGQQVTLRCSSQSGHNTVSWYQQALGQGPQFIFQYYREEENGRGNFPPRFSGLQFPNYSSELNVNALELDDSALYLCASSFGKTEAFFGQGTRLTVV.

This clone was detected only once. The CDR3 reads CASSKGWWPEQYF. DNA of the CDR3: TGTGCCAGCAGTAAGGGGTGGTGGCCCGAGCAGTACTTC. The chain is built from TRBV28 and TRBJ2-7; D might be TRBD1 (5 bases). Per germline, CDR1 MDHEN and CDR2 SYDVKM. This CDR3 comprises 13 residues. The V end lost 5 bases, the J end lost 6 bases, and 14 bases lay between the germline ends.